The clone carrying this TCR beta chain was detected a few times. Looked up from germline, CDR1 is SGHAT and CDR2 is FQDESV (reference sequence). V shed 0 bases, J shed 3 bases, and the junction held 4 bases outside the gene matches. This CDR3 spans 17 amino acids. The data were obtained in a study of beta chain features in type 1 diabetes. Turning to the study itself: Regarding age, gender and cell yields, patients proved similar to healthy donors.

Reverse transcribing all isolated RNA meant expressed TCRB transcripts were sequenced. Assay: immunoSEQ multiplex PCR; the TCRdb copy retains only in-frame clones and omits some. Here the sample spans 120,000 to 150,000 clones, less than 10% being singletons. Using CD45RO/CCR7/CD25/CD127/CD95/CD27, CD4+ naive, central memory, regulatory and stem cell-like memory cells were sorted. This receptor was taken from a woman in her thirties or forties in good health. The chain combines TRBV11-1 with TRBJ2-1, with 11 bases fitting TRBD2. The sequenced material came from central memory CD4+ T cells from blood. The CDR3 DNA follows: TGTGCCAGCAGCTTAGCCCGGACTAGCGGGCGCTACAATGAGCAGTTCTTC. Its protein is CASSLARTSGRYNEQFF.